This T cell receptor beta chain was identified during a study of cytomegalovirus exposure and HLA in healthy donors. Primers included in the PCR were 60 Vbeta and 13 Jbeta primers. Method: immunoSEQ multiplex PCR; TCRdb's copy keeps in-frame clones and lacks some. The sample consists of roughly 97,000 clones, roughly 80% of them appearing once. Germline values: CDR1 SGHDN, CDR2 FVKESK. After removal of 2 bases from V and 2 bases from J, the junction contained 9 bases not matched to a gene. The CDR3 runs to 16 residues. This receptor was taken from a woman between 35 and 50 years old in good health and CMV-seronegative. Sequencing input: PBMCs. This chain connects TRBV14 to TRBJ2-7; 7 positions match TRBD1. CDR3 nucleotides: TGTGCCAGCAGCCAACTCGGGACAGTTTTCCCCTACGAGCAGTACTTC. Its protein is CASSQLGTVFPYEQYF.